Listed below are T cell receptor beta chains from one sample, sequenced in a study of blood T cell repertoires in COVID-19. Sequencing was performed with immunoSEQ multiplex PCR; in TCRdb, only in-frame clones are kept and a portion is missing. The repertoire has fewer than 30,000 clones, roughly 94% of them found once; the top ten carry about 4.1%. The sample was peripheral blood. Receptors were obtained from a human donor with active COVID-19. The donor label of this sample is uncertain. Both conserved end residues are part of each CDR3. A D gene is named only where the DNA matches it firmly. The size field is filled for only some rows; it gives once, few, many or a size class.

j_call v_call d_call clone_size cdr3_nt cdr3_aa
TRBJ2-7 TRBV7-2 - - TGTGCCAGCAGCTTTGCCGGGACTTTTCCTTCCTACGAGCAGTACTTC CASSFAGTFPSYEQYF
TRBJ1-1 TRBV6-2/TRBV6-3 TRBD1 - TGTGCCAGCAGTTCGCACCGGGACAGGGGGCTGAACACTGAAGCTTTCTTT CASSSHRDRGLNTEAFF
TRBJ1-3 TRBV5-4 TRBD1 - TGTGCCAGCAGCTTGGGCGGGACAGGGAACGGAAACACCATATATTTT CASSLGGTGNGNTIYF
TRBJ2-7 TRBV18 - few TGTGCCAGCTCACCAAGCCATTCACGGGACATTCCCTACGAGCAGTACTTC CASSPSHSRDIPYEQYF
TRBJ2-3 TRBV7-2 TRBD2 - TGTGCCAGCAGCTTAGTAAGCGGGGGGGCTTGGGATACGCAGTATTTT CASSLVSGGAWDTQYF
TRBJ1-6 TRBV30 TRBD1 - TGTGCCTGGCAGGGGGGATTTAATTCACCCCTCCACTTT CAWQGGFNSPLHF
TRBJ2-2 TRBV15 - once TGTGCCACCAGCAGAGATCCCGGGGGCGGGGAGCTGTTTTTT CATSRDPGGGELFF
TRBJ2-5 TRBV2 TRBD1 - TGTGCCAGCAGTGGGGACAGGGTGCGAGAGACCCAGTACTTC CASSGDRVRETQYF
TRBJ1-2 TRBV15 TRBD1 once TGTGCCACCAGCAGGGGGGGGCAGGGGGCTTTTGGCTACACCTTC CATSRGGQGAFGYTF
TRBJ2-1 TRBV5-1 - - TGCGCCAGCAGCTTGAGCGACCAATCCTACAATGAGCAGTTCTTC CASSLSDQSYNEQFF
TRBJ2-7 TRBV5-1 - - TGCGCCAGCAGCGCCGGACTGACTGGCTACGAGCAGTACTTC CASSAGLTGYEQYF
TRBJ1-2 TRBV30 TRBD1 - TGTGCCTGGAGTAGGGACAGGCCACGGGGCTACACCTTC CAWSRDRPRGYTF
TRBJ2-5 TRBV9 TRBD1 - TGTGCCAGCAGCGTAAGCGGACAGGTGCCCGAGACCCAGTACTTC CASSVSGQVPETQYF
TRBJ2-1 TRBV10-1 TRBD1 - TGCGCCAGCAGTGAGACCCGGGACAGGGGGTGGGATGAGCAGTTCTTC CASSETRDRGWDEQFF
TRBJ2-3 TRBV24-1 - - TGTGCCACCAGTGGGGGCACAGCCCCTAGCACAGATACGCAGTATTTT CATSGGTAPSTDTQYF
TRBJ2-1 TRBV3-1/TRBV3-2 TRBD2 - TGTGCCAGCAGTCCTAGCGGGCCCTCCTACAATGAGCAGTTCTTC CASSPSGPSYNEQFF